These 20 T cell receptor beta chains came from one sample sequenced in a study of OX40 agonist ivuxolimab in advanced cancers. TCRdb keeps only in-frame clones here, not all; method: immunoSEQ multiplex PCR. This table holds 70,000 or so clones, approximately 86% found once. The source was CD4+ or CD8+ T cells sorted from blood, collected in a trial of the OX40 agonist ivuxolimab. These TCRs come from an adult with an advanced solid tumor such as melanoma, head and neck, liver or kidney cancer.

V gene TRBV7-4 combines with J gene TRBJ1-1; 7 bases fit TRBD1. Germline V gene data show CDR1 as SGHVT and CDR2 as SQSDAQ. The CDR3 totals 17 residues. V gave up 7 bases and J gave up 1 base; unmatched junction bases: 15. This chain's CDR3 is CASIGGTDYIPNTEAFF. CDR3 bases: TGTGCCAGCATAGGGGGGACAGATTATATTCCGAACACTGAAGCTTTCTTT. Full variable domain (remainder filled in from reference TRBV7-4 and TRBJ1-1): GAGVSQSPRYKVAKRGRDVALRCDSISGHVTLYWYRQTLGQGSEVLTYSQSDAQRDKSGRPSGRFSAERPERSVSTLKIQRTEQGDSAVYLCASIGGTDYIPNTEAFFGQGTRLTVV.

The CDR3 loop is CASSRDPQPTYNSPLHF. The DNA of the CDR3 is TGTGCCAGCAGCCGGGACCCCCAGCCGACCTATAATTCACCCCTCCACTTT. The rearrangement links TRBV9 to TRBJ1-6, with D perhaps TRBD1 (5 bases). Trimming shortened V by 4 bases and J by 2 bases, and 16 bases separated the two germline ends. The CDR3 contains 17 residues. Germline CDR1 reads SGDLS; CDR2 reads YYNGEE.

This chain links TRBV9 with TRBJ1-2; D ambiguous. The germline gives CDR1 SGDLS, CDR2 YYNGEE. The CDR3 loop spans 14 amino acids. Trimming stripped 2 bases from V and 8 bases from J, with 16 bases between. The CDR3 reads CASSVGATNGGYTF. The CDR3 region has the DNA TGTGCCAGCAGCGTTGGAGCTACTAATGGCGGCTACACCTTC.

The CDR3: CSARRQSEAFF. The CDR3 nucleotides are TGCAGTGCTAGAAGACAGTCTGAAGCTTTCTTT. The J gene is TRBJ1-1, the V gene TRBV20-1; TRBD1 is a possible D gene (5 bases). Per germline, CDR1 DFQATT and CDR2 SNEGSKA (reference sequence). The CDR3 runs 11 residues. The V end lost 2 bases, the J end lost 6 bases, and 7 bases lay between the germline ends.

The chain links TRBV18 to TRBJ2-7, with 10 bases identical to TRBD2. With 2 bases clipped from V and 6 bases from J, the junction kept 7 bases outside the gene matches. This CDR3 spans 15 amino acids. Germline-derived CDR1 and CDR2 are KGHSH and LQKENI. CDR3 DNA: TGTGCCAGCTCACCAGACGGGACTAGCGTAGCCGAGCAGTACTTC. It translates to CASSPDGTSVAEQYF. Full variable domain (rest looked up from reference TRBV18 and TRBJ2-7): NAGVMQNPRHLVRRRGQEARLRCSPMKGHSHVYWYRQLPEEGLKFMVYLQKENIIDESGMPKERFSAEFPKEGPSILRIQQVVRGDSAAYFCASSPDGTSVAEQYFGPGTRLTVT.

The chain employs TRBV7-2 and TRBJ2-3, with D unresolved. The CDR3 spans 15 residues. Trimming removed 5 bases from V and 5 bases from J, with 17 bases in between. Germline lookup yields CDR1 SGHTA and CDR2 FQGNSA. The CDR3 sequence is CASSAQHGRGDTQYF. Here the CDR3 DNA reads TGTGCCAGCAGCGCCCAACACGGGCGAGGAGATACGCAGTATTTT.

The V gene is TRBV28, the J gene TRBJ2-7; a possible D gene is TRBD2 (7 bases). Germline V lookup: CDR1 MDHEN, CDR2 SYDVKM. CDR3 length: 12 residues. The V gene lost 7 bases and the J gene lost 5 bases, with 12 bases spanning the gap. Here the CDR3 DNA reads TGTGCCAGCACCGGGGGGCGGGACGAGCAGTACTTC. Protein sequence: CASTGGRDEQYF.

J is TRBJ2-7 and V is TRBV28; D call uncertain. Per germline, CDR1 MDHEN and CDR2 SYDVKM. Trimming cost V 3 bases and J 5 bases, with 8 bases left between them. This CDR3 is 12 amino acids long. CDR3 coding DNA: TGTGCCAGCAGTTTCGAGGTCCACGAGCAGTACTTC. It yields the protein CASSFEVHEQYF.

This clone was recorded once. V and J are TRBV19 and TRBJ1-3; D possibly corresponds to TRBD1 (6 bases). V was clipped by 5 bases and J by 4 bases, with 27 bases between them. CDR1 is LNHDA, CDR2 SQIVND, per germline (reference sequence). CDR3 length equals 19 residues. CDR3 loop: CASSAPPGRQAGAGNTIYF. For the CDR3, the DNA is TGTGCCAGTAGTGCGCCTCCGGGACGGCAAGCAGGGGCGGGAAACACCATATATTTT.

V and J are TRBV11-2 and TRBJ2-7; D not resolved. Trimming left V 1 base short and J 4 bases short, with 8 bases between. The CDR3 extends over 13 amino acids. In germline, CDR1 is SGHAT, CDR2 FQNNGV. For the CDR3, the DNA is TGTGCCAGCAGCTTAGGAGACGGTTACGAGCAGTACTTC. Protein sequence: CASSLGDGYEQYF.

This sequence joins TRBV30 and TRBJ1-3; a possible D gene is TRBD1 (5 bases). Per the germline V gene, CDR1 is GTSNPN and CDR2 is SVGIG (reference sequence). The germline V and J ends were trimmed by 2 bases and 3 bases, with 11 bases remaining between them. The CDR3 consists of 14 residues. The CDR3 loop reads CAWSQGDRGNTIYF. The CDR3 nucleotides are TGTGCCTGGAGTCAAGGGGATCGTGGAAACACCATATATTTT.

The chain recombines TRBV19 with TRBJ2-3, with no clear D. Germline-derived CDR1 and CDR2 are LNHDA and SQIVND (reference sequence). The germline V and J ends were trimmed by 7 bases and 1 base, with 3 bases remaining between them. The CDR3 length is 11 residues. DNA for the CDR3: TGTGCCAGTACCCGCACAGATACGCAGTATTTT. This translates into CASTRTDTQYF.

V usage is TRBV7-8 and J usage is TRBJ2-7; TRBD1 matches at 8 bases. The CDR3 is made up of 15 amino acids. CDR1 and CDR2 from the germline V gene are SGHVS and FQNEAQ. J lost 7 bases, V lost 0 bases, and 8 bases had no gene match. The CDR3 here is CASSLATGQGQEQYF. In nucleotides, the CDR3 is TGTGCCAGCAGCTTAGCGACAGGACAGGGTCAAGAGCAGTACTTC.

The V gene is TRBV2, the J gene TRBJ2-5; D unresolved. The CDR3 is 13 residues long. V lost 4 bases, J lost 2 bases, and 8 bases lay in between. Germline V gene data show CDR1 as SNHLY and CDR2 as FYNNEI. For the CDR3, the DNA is TGTGCCAGCAGTGCTCTACTACAAGAGACCCAGTACTTC. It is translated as CASSALLQETQYF.

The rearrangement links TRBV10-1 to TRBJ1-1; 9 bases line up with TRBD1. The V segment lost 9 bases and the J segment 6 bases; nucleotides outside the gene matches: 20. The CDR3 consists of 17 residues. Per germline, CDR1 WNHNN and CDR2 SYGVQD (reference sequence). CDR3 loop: CARYFRDREALSSEAFF. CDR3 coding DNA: TGCGCCAGATACTTTCGGGACAGGGAAGCCCTGAGCTCTGAAGCTTTCTTT.

Here the CDR3 reads CASSSTGTAKNQPQHF. CDR3 nucleotide sequence: TGTGCCAGCAGCAGCACCGGGACAGCCAAAAATCAGCCCCAGCATTTT. J is TRBJ1-5 and V is TRBV7-9; TRBD1 matches 7 bases. Losses at the gene ends were 5 bases for V and 4 bases for J; bases not matched to a gene: 11. This CDR3 comprises 16 residues. CDR1 is SEHNR, CDR2 FQNEAQ, per germline (reference sequence).

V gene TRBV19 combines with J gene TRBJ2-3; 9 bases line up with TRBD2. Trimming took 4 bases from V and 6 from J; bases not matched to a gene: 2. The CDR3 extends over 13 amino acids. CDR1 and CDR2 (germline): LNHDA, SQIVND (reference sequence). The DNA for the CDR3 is TGTGCCAGTAGTAGCGGGGGGGCGGATACGCAGTATTTT. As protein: CASSSGGADTQYF.

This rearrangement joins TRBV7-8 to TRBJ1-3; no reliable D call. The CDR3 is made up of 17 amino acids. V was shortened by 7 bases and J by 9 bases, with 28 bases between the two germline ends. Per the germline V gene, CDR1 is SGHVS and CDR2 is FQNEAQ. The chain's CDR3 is CASTPRPVPSSGGTIYF. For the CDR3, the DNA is TGTGCCAGCACCCCCAGACCCGTCCCTTCCTCTGGCGGCACCATATATTTT.

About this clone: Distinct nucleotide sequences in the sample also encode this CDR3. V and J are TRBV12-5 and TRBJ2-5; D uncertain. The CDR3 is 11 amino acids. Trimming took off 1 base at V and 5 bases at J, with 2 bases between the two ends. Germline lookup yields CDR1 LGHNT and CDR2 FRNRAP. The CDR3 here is CASGLGETQYF. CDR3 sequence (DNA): TGTGCTAGTGGTTTGGGGGAGACCCAGTACTTC.

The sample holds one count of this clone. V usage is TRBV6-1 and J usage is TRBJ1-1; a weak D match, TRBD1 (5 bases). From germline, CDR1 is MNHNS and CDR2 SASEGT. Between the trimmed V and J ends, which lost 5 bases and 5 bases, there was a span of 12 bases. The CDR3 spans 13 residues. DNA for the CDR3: TGTGCCAGCAGTCTCGCCGGGGGAACTGAAGCTTTCTTT. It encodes CASSLAGGTEAFF.